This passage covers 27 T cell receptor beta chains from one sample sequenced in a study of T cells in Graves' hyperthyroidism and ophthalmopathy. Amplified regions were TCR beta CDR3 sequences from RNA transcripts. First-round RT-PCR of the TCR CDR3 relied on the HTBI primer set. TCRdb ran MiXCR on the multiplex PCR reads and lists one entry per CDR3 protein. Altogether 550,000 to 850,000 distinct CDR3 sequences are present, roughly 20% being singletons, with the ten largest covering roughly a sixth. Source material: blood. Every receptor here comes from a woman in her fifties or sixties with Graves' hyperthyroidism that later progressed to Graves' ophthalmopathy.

The CDR3, as DNA: TGTGCCAGCAGAAACGGACGGTTTGGCACCGGGGAGCTGTTTTTT. It translates to CASRNGRFGTGELFF. The rearrangement joins TRBV27 to TRBJ2-2; D gene uncertain. Trimming took 6 bases from V and 4 from J, leaving 15 bases between them. Germline CDR1 and CDR2: MNHEY and SMNVEV (reference sequence). CDR3 length: 15 residues.

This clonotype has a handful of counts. The CDR3 sequence is CSARKQGSYEQYF. Here the CDR3 DNA reads TGCAGTGCTAGAAAACAGGGTTCCTACGAGCAGTACTTC. The chain has TRBV20-1 and TRBJ2-7; D perhaps matches TRBD1 (6 bases). Trimming took 2 bases from V and 1 from J, leaving 9 bases between them. The CDR3 totals 13 residues. The V gene's germline CDR1 is DFQATT and CDR2 SNEGSKA (reference sequence).

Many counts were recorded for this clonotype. Here the CDR3 DNA reads TGTGCCAGCAGCCAAACGCGGGTACGCACAGATACGCAGTATTTT. It encodes CASSQTRVRTDTQYF. This chain connects TRBV3-1 to TRBJ2-3, with D possibly being TRBD2 (5 bases). Germline V gene sequence: CDR1 LGHDT, CDR2 YNNKEL (reference sequence). Trimming shortened V by 2 bases and J by 1 base, and 10 bases separated the two germline ends. The CDR3 is 15 residues long.

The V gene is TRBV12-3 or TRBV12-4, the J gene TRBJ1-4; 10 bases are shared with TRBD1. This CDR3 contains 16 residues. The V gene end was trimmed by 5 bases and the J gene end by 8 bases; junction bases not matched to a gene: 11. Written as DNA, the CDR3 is TGTGCCAGCAGTCCTTACCGGGACAGGGGCAGGGAAAAACTGTTTTTT. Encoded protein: CASSPYRDRGREKLFF.

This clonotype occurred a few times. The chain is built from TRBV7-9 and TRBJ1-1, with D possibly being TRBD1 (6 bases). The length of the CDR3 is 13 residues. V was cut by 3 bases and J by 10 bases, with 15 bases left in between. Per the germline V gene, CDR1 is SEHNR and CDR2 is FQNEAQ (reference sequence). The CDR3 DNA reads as TGTGCCAGCAGCTTCCGGGACACCCAACCAGCTTTCTTT. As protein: CASSFRDTQPAFF.

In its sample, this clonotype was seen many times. CDR3 coding DNA: TGTGCCAGCAGCTTAGATCGGGAGGGGGGCTACACCTTC. This encodes CASSLDREGGYTF. The rearrangement links TRBV11-2 to TRBJ1-2, with TRBD1 as a possible D gene (5 bases). Trimming shortened V by 0 bases and J by 8 bases, and 10 bases separated the two germline ends. This CDR3 contains 13 residues. Germline V gene data show CDR1 as SGHAT and CDR2 as FQNNGV.

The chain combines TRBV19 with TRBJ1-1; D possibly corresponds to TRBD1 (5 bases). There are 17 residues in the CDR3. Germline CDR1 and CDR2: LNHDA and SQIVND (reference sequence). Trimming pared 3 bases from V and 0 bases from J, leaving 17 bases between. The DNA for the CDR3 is TGTGCCAGTAGTATTCCCCGGAGGGGCTCAATGAACACTGAAGCTTTCTTT. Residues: CASSIPRRGSMNTEAFF.

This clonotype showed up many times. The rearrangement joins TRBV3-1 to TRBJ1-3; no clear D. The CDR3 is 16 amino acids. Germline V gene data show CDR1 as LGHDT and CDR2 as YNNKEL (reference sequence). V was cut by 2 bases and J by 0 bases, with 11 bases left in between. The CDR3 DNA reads TGTGCCAGCAGCCAACTAGGCAGTCGCTCTGGAAACACCATATATTTT. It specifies CASSQLGSRSGNTIYF.

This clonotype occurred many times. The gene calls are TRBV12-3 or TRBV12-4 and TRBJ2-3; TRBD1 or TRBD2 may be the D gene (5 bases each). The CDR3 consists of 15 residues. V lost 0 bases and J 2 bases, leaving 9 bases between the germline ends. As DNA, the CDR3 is TGTGCCAGCAGTTTAGCCAGGGACGACACAGATACGCAGTATTTT. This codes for CASSLARDDTDTQYF.

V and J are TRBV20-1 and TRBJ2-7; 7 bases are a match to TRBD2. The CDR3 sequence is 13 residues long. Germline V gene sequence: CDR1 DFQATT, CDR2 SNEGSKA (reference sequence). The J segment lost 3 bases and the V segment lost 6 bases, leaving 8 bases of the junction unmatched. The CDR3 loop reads CSAISGYGYEQYF. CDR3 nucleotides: TGCAGTGCAATTAGCGGGTACGGCTACGAGCAGTACTTC.

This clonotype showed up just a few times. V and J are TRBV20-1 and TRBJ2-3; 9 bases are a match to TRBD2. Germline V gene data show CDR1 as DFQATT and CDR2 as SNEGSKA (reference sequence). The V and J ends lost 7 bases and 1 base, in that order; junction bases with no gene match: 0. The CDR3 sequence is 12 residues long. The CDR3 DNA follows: TGCAGTGTAGCGGGGGGCACAGATACGCAGTATTTT. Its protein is CSVAGGTDTQYF.

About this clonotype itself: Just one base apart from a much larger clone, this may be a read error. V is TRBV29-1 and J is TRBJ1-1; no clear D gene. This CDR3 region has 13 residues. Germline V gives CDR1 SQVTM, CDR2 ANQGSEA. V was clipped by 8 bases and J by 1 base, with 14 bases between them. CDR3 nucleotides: TGCAGCACAGACATAACCGGGAACACTGAAGCTTTCTTT. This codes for CSTDITGNTEAFF.

The CDR3, as DNA: TGTGCCAGCAGTCAGGGACACCGAAACTCCTATAATTCACCCCTCCACTTT. This sequence encodes CASSQGHRNSYNSPLHF. V and J are TRBV3-1 and TRBJ1-6; D is perhaps TRBD1 (6 bases). Germline CDR1 LGHDT, CDR2 YNNKEL (reference sequence). CDR3 length: 17 amino acids. V was cut by 6 bases and J by 0 bases, with 15 bases left in between.

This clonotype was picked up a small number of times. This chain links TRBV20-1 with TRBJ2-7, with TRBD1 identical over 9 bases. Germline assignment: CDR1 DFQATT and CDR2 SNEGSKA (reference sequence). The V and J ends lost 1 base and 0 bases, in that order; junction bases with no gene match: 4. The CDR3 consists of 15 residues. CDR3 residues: CSARVGTGNSYEQYF. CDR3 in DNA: TGCAGTGCTAGAGTCGGGACAGGGAACTCCTACGAGCAGTACTTC.

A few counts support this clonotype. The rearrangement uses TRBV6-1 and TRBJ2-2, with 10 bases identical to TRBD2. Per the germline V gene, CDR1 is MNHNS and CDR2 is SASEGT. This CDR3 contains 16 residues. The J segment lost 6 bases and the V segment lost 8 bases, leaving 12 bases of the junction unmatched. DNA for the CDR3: TGTGCCAGCGGGAGCGGGGGGGCCGATGCCGCCGGGGAGCTGTTTTTT. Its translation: CASGSGGADAAGELFF.

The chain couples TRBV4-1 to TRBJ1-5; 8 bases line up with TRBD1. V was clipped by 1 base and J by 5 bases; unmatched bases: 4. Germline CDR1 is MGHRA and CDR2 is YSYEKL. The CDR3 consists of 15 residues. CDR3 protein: CASSQVAGGYQPQHF. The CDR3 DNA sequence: TGCGCCAGCAGCCAAGTCGCAGGGGGCTATCAGCCCCAGCATTTT.

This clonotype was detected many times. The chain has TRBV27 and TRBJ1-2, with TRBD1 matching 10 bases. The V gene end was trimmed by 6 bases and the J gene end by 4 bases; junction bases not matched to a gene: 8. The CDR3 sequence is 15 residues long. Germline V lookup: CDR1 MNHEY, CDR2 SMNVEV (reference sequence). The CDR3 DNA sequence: TGTGCCAGCAGAATAGACAGGGGGCAGGTCTATGGCTACACCTTC. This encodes CASRIDRGQVYGYTF.

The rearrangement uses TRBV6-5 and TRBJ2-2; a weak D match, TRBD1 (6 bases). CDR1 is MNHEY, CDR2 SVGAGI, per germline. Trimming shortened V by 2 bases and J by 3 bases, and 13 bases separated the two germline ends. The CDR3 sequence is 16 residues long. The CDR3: CASSYQTDRYTGELFF. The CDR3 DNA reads TGTGCCAGCAGTTACCAAACGGACAGATACACCGGGGAGCTGTTTTTT.

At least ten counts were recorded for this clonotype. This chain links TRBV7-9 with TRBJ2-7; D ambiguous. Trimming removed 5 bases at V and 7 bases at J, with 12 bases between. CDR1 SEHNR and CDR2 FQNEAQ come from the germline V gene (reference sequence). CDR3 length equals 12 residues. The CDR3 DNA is TGTGCCAGCAGCCCATATTCGGCTGAGCAGTACTTC. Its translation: CASSPYSAEQYF.

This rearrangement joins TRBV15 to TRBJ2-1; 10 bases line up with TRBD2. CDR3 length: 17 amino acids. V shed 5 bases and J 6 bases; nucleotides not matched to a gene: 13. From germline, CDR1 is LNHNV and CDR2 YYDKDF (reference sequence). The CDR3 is CATSRGNPSGGGNEQFF. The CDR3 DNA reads TGTGCCACCAGCCGGGGAAATCCTAGCGGGGGAGGCAATGAGCAGTTCTTC.

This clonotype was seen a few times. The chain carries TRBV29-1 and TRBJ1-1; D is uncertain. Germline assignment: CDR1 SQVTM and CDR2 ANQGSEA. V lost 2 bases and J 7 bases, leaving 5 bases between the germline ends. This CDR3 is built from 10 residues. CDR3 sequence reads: CSVENYEAFF. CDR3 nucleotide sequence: TGCAGCGTTGAAAACTATGAAGCTTTCTTT.

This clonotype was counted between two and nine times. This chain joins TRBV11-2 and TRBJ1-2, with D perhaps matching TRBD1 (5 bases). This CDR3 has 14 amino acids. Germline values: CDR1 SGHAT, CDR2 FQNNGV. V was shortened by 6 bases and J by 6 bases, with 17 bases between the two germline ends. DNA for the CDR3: TGTGCCAGCAGACGGGCGGCGGGGGAGCATGGCTACACCTTC. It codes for CASRRAAGEHGYTF.

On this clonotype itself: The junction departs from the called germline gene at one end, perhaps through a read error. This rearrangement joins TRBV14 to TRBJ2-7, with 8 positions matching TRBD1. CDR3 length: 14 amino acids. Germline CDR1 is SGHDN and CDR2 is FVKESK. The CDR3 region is CASSQDSGGFEQYF. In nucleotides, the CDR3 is TGTGCCAGCAGCCAAGATTCAGGGGGCTTCGAGCAATACTTC.

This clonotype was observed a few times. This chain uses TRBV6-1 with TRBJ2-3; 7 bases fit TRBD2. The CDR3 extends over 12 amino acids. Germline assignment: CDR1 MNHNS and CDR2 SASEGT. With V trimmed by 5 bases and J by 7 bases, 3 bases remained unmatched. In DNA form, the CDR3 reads TGTGCCAGCAGTCGGGGAGGGAATACGCAGTATTTT. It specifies CASSRGGNTQYF.

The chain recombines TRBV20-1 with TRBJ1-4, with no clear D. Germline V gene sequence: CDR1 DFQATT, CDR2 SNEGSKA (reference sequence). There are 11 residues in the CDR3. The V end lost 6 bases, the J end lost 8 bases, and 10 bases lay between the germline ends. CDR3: CSARVREKLFF. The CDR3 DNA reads TGCAGTGCGAGGGTGCGGGAAAAACTGTTTTTT.

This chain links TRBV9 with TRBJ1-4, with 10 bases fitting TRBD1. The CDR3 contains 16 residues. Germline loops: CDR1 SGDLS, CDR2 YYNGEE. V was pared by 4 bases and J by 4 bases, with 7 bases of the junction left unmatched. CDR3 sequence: CASSYRTGGNNEKLFF. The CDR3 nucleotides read TGTGCCAGCAGCTACCGGACAGGGGGAAATAATGAAAAACTGTTTTTT.

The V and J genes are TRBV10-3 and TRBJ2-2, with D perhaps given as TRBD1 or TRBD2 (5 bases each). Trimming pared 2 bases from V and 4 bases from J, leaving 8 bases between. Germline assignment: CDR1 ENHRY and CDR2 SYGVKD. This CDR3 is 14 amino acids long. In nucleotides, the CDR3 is TGTGCCATCAGTGAGGCTGGGGGCACCGGGGAGCTGTTTTTT. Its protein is CAISEAGGTGELFF.